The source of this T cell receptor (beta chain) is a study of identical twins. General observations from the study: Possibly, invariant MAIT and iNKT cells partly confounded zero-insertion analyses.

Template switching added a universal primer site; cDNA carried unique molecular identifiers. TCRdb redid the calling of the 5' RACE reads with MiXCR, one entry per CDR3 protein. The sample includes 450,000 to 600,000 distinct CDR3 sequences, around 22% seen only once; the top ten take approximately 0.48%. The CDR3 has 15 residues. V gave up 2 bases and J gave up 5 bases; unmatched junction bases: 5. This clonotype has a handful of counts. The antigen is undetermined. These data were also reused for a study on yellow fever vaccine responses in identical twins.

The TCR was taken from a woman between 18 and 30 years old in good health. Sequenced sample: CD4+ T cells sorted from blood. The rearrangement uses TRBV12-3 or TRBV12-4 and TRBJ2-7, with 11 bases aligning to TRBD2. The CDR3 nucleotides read TGTGCCAGCAGTTTAATTAGCGGGAGGGGCAACGAGCAGTACTTC. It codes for CASSLISGRGNEQYF.